Following are 25 T cell receptor beta chains from one sample sequenced in a study of T cells in Graves' hyperthyroidism and ophthalmopathy. RNA transcripts served as the template for amplifying TCR beta CDR3 regions. The TCR CDR3 was amplified in a first-round RT-PCR using the HTBI primer set. TCRdb reanalysed the multiplex PCR reads using MiXCR and keeps one entry per CDR3 protein. The sample comprises hundreds of thousands of distinct CDR3 sequences, roughly a quarter of which are singletons, and over 9% rests with the top ten. The sequenced sample consisted of blood. These receptors came from a woman aged 25-40 years with Graves' ophthalmopathy.

This clonotype occurred many times. The V gene is TRBV20-1, the J gene TRBJ1-2; no clear D gene. Per germline, CDR1 DFQATT and CDR2 SNEGSKA (reference sequence). CDR3 size: 14 residues. V shed 5 bases and J shed 2 bases, with 15 bases lying between them. Written as DNA, the CDR3 is TGCAGTGCTGGCGGGCAGACTCGAAACTATGGCTACACCTTC. Its translation: CSAGGQTRNYGYTF.

This clonotype was recorded a few times. The chain links TRBV29-1 to TRBJ1-2; D perhaps matches TRBD1 (6 bases). Trimming took 4 bases from V and 4 from J, leaving 22 bases between them. The CDR3 runs to 16 residues. Germline-derived CDR1 and CDR2 are SQVTM and ANQGSEA. The CDR3 DNA reads TGCAGCGTTGGTTTCGTCTCGGGGGCGATCGGCTATGGCTACACCTTC. Residues: CSVGFVSGAIGYGYTF.

The V gene is TRBV6-2 or TRBV6-3, the J gene TRBJ1-2; D remains unclear. Germline CDR1 MNHEY, CDR2 SVGEGT. Trimming pared 8 bases from V and 3 bases from J, leaving 10 bases between. The CDR3 runs 12 residues. CDR3 amino acids: CASLDYDYGYTF. In DNA, the CDR3 is TGTGCCAGCTTGGACTACGACTATGGCTACACCTTC.

This clonotype was seen a handful of times. The gene calls are TRBV4-1 and TRBJ1-3, with D possibly being TRBD1 (6 bases). V was shortened by 0 bases and J by 0 bases, with 21 bases between the two germline ends. This CDR3 has 20 amino acids. The germline V gene encodes CDR1 MGHRA and CDR2 YSYEKL. The CDR3 coding sequence is TGCGCCAGCAGCCAAGACGGCAGGGGAACCCAATTGAGCTCTGGAAACACCATATATTTT. It encodes CASSQDGRGTQLSSGNTIYF.

The table lists this clonotype with a count of one. The gene calls are TRBV28 and TRBJ2-5; no reliable D call. The CDR3 has 14 amino acids. Trimming took 6 bases from V and 5 from J, leaving 16 bases between them. Per the germline V gene, CDR1 is MDHEN and CDR2 is SYDVKM. The CDR3 reads CASSHRTRDETQYF. CDR3 nucleotide sequence: TGTGCCAGCAGCCATCGGACGAGAGATGAGACCCAGTACTTC.

The rearrangement joins TRBV19 to TRBJ1-5; D perhaps matches TRBD1 (5 bases). This CDR3 region has 12 residues. CDR1 LNHDA and CDR2 SQIVND come from the germline V gene (reference sequence). With 8 bases removed from V and 5 bases from J, the gap between germline ends came to 10 bases. The CDR3 nucleotides read TGTGCCAGTTCCGGGACCTATCAGCCCCAGCATTTT. Residues: CASSGTYQPQHF.

This clonotype was seen ten or more times. This chain connects TRBV5-1 to TRBJ1-2, with a possible D match to TRBD1 (5 bases). This CDR3 comprises 14 residues. CDR1 and CDR2 (germline): SGHRS, YFSETQ. Trimming cost V 2 bases and J 4 bases, with 12 bases left between them. The CDR3 nucleotides read TGCGCCAGCAGCTTTGAAGGGGCCATCTATGGCTACACCTTC. As protein: CASSFEGAIYGYTF. The full variable domain, its missing parts supplied by reference TRBV5-1 and TRBJ1-2, is KAGVTQTPRYLIKTRGQQVTLSCSPISGHRSVSWYQQTPGQGLQFLFEYFSETQRNKGNFPGRFSGRQFSNSRSEMNVSTLELGDSALYLCASSFEGAIYGYTFGSGTRLTVV.

The table lists this clonotype with a few counts. The chain uses TRBV2 and TRBJ2-5, with D perhaps matching TRBD1 or TRBD2 (6 bases each). CDR1 SNHLY and CDR2 FYNNEI come from the germline V gene. The V end lost 7 bases, the J end lost 1 base, and 22 bases lay between the germline ends. This CDR3 region has 17 residues. The CDR3 reads CASTPPYLQGLQETQYF. CDR3 coding DNA: TGTGCCAGCACCCCACCTTACTTACAGGGACTCCAAGAGACCCAGTACTTC.

The chain employs TRBV7-9 and TRBJ1-1, with no clear D. This CDR3 comprises 14 residues. Per germline, CDR1 SEHNR and CDR2 FQNEAQ (reference sequence). With 5 bases removed from V and 4 bases from J, the gap between germline ends came to 14 bases. CDR3 sequence: CASSPSWESTEAFF. CDR3 nucleotides: TGTGCCAGCAGCCCCAGTTGGGAAAGCACTGAAGCTTTCTTT.

This clonotype was seen at least ten times. The chain employs TRBV12-3 or TRBV12-4 and TRBJ1-1, with D possibly TRBD1 on 6 matching bases. This CDR3 is built from 14 residues. V gave up 6 bases and J gave up 2 bases, with 13 bases separating them. CDR3 loop: CASRPGGGNTEAFF. For the CDR3, the DNA is TGTGCCAGCAGGCCGGGGGGGGGCAACACTGAAGCTTTCTTT.

The gene calls are TRBV7-8 and TRBJ2-1; weak D call: TRBD2 (6 bases). CDR3 length: 14 amino acids. The V gene's germline CDR1 is SGHVS and CDR2 FQNEAQ. V lost 4 bases, J lost 7 bases, and 14 bases lay in between. The CDR3, as DNA: TGTGCCAGCAGCTGGGACTTCGGCCGGAATGAGCAGTTCTTC. Translation: CASSWDFGRNEQFF.

V gene TRBV11-2 combines with J gene TRBJ1-3; D remains unclear. This CDR3 comprises 13 residues. Germline CDR1 is SGHAT and CDR2 is FQNNGV. V was clipped by 10 bases and J by 2 bases, with 12 bases between them. This chain's CDR3 is CATYGPAGNTIYF. The DNA of the CDR3 is TGTGCCACCTACGGACCAGCTGGAAACACCATATATTTT.

This clonotype has ten or more counts. J is TRBJ1-2 and V is TRBV6-1; D is possibly TRBD1 (6 bases). CDR1 and CDR2 (germline): MNHNS, SASEGT. The CDR3 is 14 amino acids. With 3 bases removed from V and 8 bases from J, the gap between germline ends came to 16 bases. The CDR3 here is CASSEGGLIQGYTF. The CDR3 bases are TGTGCCAGCAGTGAGGGGGGCCTAATCCAGGGCTACACCTTC.

This rearrangement joins TRBV29-1 to TRBJ2-7, with 8 nucleotides matching TRBD2. CDR3 length: 12 residues. V lost 4 bases, J lost 5 bases, and 4 bases stayed unmatched. The germline V gene has CDR1 SQVTM and CDR2 ANQGSEA. The CDR3, as DNA: TGCAGCGTTGCGGGGGGGAAAAACGAGCAGTACTTC. This encodes CSVAGGKNEQYF.

In its sample, this clonotype was seen many times. The chain combines TRBV7-2 with TRBJ2-7; 7 bases are shared with TRBD2. The CDR3 consists of 13 residues. The germline gives CDR1 SGHTA, CDR2 FQGNSA. In DNA, the CDR3 is TGTGCAACAAGGCCGGGGGGTTCCTACGAGCAGTACTTC. This gives the protein CATRPGGSYEQYF.

The V gene is TRBV28, the J gene TRBJ1-1; possible D gene TRBD1, 6 bases. The CDR3 has 12 residues. Germline values: CDR1 MDHEN, CDR2 SYDVKM. Trimming stripped 10 bases from V and 4 bases from J, with 13 bases between. The CDR3 spells CATHRDITEAFF. CDR3 sequence (DNA): TGTGCCACTCACCGGGACATCACTGAAGCTTTCTTT.

This clonotype was picked up many times. The chain employs TRBV4-1 and TRBJ2-7; TRBD1 matches 8 bases. With V trimmed by 4 bases and J by 2 bases, 4 bases remained unmatched. Germline V gene data show CDR1 as MGHRA and CDR2 as YSYEKL. The CDR3 consists of 14 residues. The CDR3 reads CASSPGQETYEQYF. The CDR3 DNA reads TGCGCCAGCAGCCCGGGACAGGAAACCTACGAGCAGTACTTC.

This clonotype was seen at least ten times. The CDR3, as DNA: TGTGCCAGCAGTTACTCATCAGGGTACAGAAACACCATATATTTT. It encodes CASSYSSGYRNTIYF. V gene TRBV6-5 combines with J gene TRBJ1-3, with D possibly being TRBD1 (5 bases). Germline CDR1 is MNHEY and CDR2 is SVGAGI. The V end was cut by 0 bases, the J end by 5 bases, with 11 bases between. There are 15 residues in the CDR3.

This chain links TRBV12-3 or TRBV12-4 with TRBJ2-5; no clear D. This CDR3 has 11 residues. Trimming shortened V by 10 bases and J by 5 bases, and 11 bases separated the two germline ends. The CDR3 coding sequence is TGTGCCATCTCCAGTTTGGAGACCCAGTACTTC. Amino acids: CAISSLETQYF.

This clonotype has at least ten counts. The V gene is TRBV12-3 or TRBV12-4, the J gene TRBJ1-3; no clear D. V was cut by 3 bases and J by 0 bases, with 3 bases left in between. This CDR3 comprises 13 residues. CDR3 coding DNA: TGTGCCAGCAGTTTGCACTCTGGAAACACCATATATTTT. It codes for CASSLHSGNTIYF.

The rearrangement links TRBV27 to TRBJ2-7, with 7 bases lining up with TRBD2. Germline V gene data show CDR1 as MNHEY and CDR2 as SMNVEV (reference sequence). J lost 6 bases, V lost 3 bases, and 11 bases had no gene match. The CDR3 length is 15 residues. This CDR3 is CASSLGGTRTGEQYF. The CDR3 DNA reads TGTGCCAGCAGTTTGGGGGGGACGAGGACCGGCGAGCAGTACTTC.

J is TRBJ1-6 and V is TRBV2; D gene ambiguous. V was cut by 8 bases and J by 0 bases, with 5 bases left in between. Per the germline V gene, CDR1 is SNHLY and CDR2 is FYNNEI. The CDR3 has 13 residues. CDR3 in amino acids: CASDSSYNSPLHF. CDR3 DNA: TGTGCCAGCGATAGCTCCTATAATTCACCCCTCCACTTT.

At least ten counts were recorded for this clonotype. The rearrangement joins TRBV7-9 to TRBJ2-7, with D maybe TRBD1 (5 bases). CDR1 is SEHNR and CDR2 is FQNEAQ in the germline V gene (reference sequence). V gave up 5 bases and J gave up 6 bases, with 14 bases separating them. CDR3 size: 13 residues. CDR3 sequence reads: CASSPQGFGEQYF. CDR3 coding DNA: TGTGCCAGCAGCCCTCAGGGTTTCGGCGAGCAGTACTTC.

This clonotype was observed many times. This chain connects TRBV18 to TRBJ2-5; no firm D call. V dropped 1 base and J dropped 0 bases, with 9 bases sitting between them. CDR3 length: 15 residues. Per the germline V gene, CDR1 is KGHSH and CDR2 is LQKENI. The CDR3 nucleotides are TGTGCCAGCTCACCACAAAGCTCCCACCAAGAGACCCAGTACTTC. Its translation is CASSPQSSHQETQYF.

This clonotype was found many times. This sequence joins TRBV28 and TRBJ1-2; no clear D gene. CDR1 MDHEN and CDR2 SYDVKM come from the germline V gene. The CDR3 is 13 amino acids. V dropped 8 bases and J dropped 0 bases, with 10 bases sitting between them. CDR3 residues: CASVTDANYGYTF. The CDR3 coding sequence is TGTGCCAGCGTGACGGACGCTAACTATGGCTACACCTTC.